This T cell receptor (beta chain) was sequenced for a study of shared clonotypes between healthy human individuals. Per the authors' pipeline: Junction-only immunoSEQ sequences carried no quality scores, so filtering differed. The assay was immunoSEQ multiplex PCR, and TCRdb's table has in-frame clones only and misses some. D and trimming come from the DNA, and the V and J calls and clone size come from that table. The sample contains 2 million to 2.5 million clones, more than 85% of which appear only once. This CDR3 has 11 residues. V was cut by 11 bases and J by 0 bases, with 8 bases left in between.

The sequence was obtained from a man aged 18 to 30 in good health. Some clones in this sample may be carry-over from other donors' samples. Sequenced: naive CD4+ T cells from PBMCs. Subset defined: CD45RA+ positively selected. The rearrangement joins TRBV6-7 to TRBJ2-7, with no clear D. TRBV6-7 carries the ORF label, with uncertain function. This CDR3 reads CAGSGSYEQYF. The CDR3 DNA reads TGTGCCGGATCAGGCTCCTACGAGCAGTACTTC.